Below are 15 T cell receptor beta chains sequenced from a single sample in a study of blood T cell repertoires in COVID-19. Assay used: immunoSEQ multiplex PCR; TCRdb lists only in-frame clones, some missing. The repertoire includes some 340,000 clones, 75% to 90% of them detected once, and 3.5% to 4% sits in the top ten. Sequencing was carried out using peripheral blood. Every receptor here comes from a young woman with acute or convalescent COVID-19.

The chain uses TRBV7-9 and TRBJ1-2, with 7 bases matching TRBD1. J gave up 0 bases and V 4 bases, and 5 bases lay outside the gene matches. The CDR3 loop spans 15 amino acids. CDR1 is SEHNR and CDR2 is FQNEAQ in the germline V gene (reference sequence). The CDR3 coding sequence is TGTGCCAGCAGCTCGCTGGACAGGCCTAACTATGGCTACACCTTC. The encoded protein is CASSSLDRPNYGYTF.

The gene calls are TRBV19 and TRBJ1-5; D remains unclear. Deletions cut 0 bases from V and 0 bases from J, with 12 bases between. The CDR3 totals 17 residues. Looked up from germline, CDR1 is LNHDA and CDR2 is SQIVND (reference sequence). The CDR3 DNA is TGTGCCAGTAGTATAGATCTAGGAACCTATAGCAATCAGCCCCAGCATTTT. Translation gives CASSIDLGTYSNQPQHF.

The chain joins TRBV7-5 to TRBJ2-3; the listed D gene, TRBD1, was not tested against the DNA. TRBV7-5 constitutes a pseudogene. There are 13 residues in the CDR3. The CDR3 is CARSLDRGDTQYF. In DNA, the CDR3 is TGTGCCAGAAGCTTAGACAGGGGAGATACGCAGTATTTT.

This chain connects TRBV10-2 to TRBJ2-1, with TRBD1 as a possible D gene (6 bases). Trimming pared 4 bases from V and 6 bases from J, leaving 10 bases between. The CDR3 covers 13 residues. Germline V CDR1 and CDR2: WSHSY, SAAADI. The CDR3 region has the DNA TGCGCCAGCAGTGCAACAGGGTTCAATGAGCAGTTCTTC. This codes for CASSATGFNEQFF.

CDR3 region: CASSLREGGELFF. DNA for the CDR3: TGTGCCAGCAGCCTTAGGGAGGGCGGGGAGCTGTTTTTT. This rearrangement joins TRBV7-3 to TRBJ2-2; TRBD2 agrees at 7 bases. V was pared by 5 bases and J by 7 bases, with 4 bases of the junction left unmatched. The CDR3 consists of 13 residues. CDR1 SGHTA and CDR2 FQGTGA come from the germline V gene.

Only one count was recorded for this clone. J is TRBJ2-3 and V is TRBV11-2, with TRBD2 matching over 9 bases. The CDR3 contains 16 residues. V shed 5 bases, J shed 2 bases, and the junction held 8 bases outside the gene matches. The germline gives CDR1 SGHAT, CDR2 FQNNGV. CDR3 sequence reads: CASSVTSGIVTDTQYF. CDR3 nucleotides: TGTGCCAGCAGCGTGACTAGCGGAATTGTCACAGATACGCAGTATTTT.

Of note for this clone: A far larger clone is a single base away, which makes a read error likely. Other DNA sequences in this specimen translate into the identical CDR3. V usage is TRBV6-5 and J usage is TRBJ1-2; weak D call: TRBD1 (6 bases). The ends were cut back, 6 bases at V and 6 bases at J, with 8 bases in the middle. The V gene's germline CDR1 is MNHEY and CDR2 SVGAGI. This CDR3 has 11 amino acids. For the CDR3, the DNA is TGTGCCAGCAGCTCAGGGGATGGCTACACCTTC. This codes for CASSSGDGYTF.

This sequence joins TRBV19 and TRBJ2-5; D possibly corresponds to TRBD2 (6 bases). CDR1 LNHDA and CDR2 SQIVND come from the germline V gene (reference sequence). The V end was cut by 4 bases, the J end by 5 bases, with 8 bases between. The CDR3 loop spans 12 amino acids. The CDR3 sequence: CASSRGRETQYF. Here the CDR3 DNA reads TGTGCCAGTAGTAGGGGGAGGGAGACCCAGTACTTC.

This chain uses TRBV29-1 with TRBJ2-3, with D possibly being TRBD2 (7 bases). From germline, CDR1 is SQVTM and CDR2 ANQGSEA. The V gene lost 0 bases and the J gene lost 5 bases, with 18 bases spanning the gap. The CDR3 has 16 amino acids. In nucleotides, the CDR3 is TGCAGCGTTGAAGATGCCGGGGGGCCCGGAGAAGATACGCAGTATTTT. This gives the protein CSVEDAGGPGEDTQYF.

The gene calls are TRBV5-4 and TRBJ1-3, with D unclear. Between the trimmed V and J ends, which lost 4 bases and 0 bases, there was a span of 11 bases. This CDR3 spans 15 amino acids. CDR1 and CDR2 (germline): SGHNT, YYREEE (reference sequence). The CDR3 region is CASSRDIVSGNTIYF. Written as DNA, the CDR3 is TGTGCCAGCAGCCGCGACATAGTCTCTGGAAACACCATATATTTT.

Only a few counts were recorded for this clone. This rearrangement joins TRBV3-1 (or the pseudogene TRBV3-2) to TRBJ2-5; 10 nucleotides line up with TRBD2. The CDR3 contains 18 residues. J gave up 3 bases and V 4 bases, and 14 bases lay outside the gene matches. CDR1 is LGHDT and CDR2 is YNNKEL in the germline V gene (reference sequence). CDR3 residues: CASSRDNSILAGEETQYF. The CDR3 nucleotides read TGTGCCAGCAGCCGCGACAACTCAATCCTAGCGGGGGAAGAGACCCAGTACTTC.

This clone has more than one count but fewer than ten. The CDR3 region has the DNA TGTGCCAGCAGCTTTTCCAGGGCACAGGGAAACACCATATATTTT. This gives the protein CASSFSRAQGNTIYF. The gene calls are TRBV7-9 and TRBJ1-3, with a tentative D call TRBD1 (5 bases). Trimming took off 3 bases at V and 4 bases at J, with 13 bases between the two ends. CDR3 size: 15 residues. The germline gives CDR1 SEHNR, CDR2 FQNEAQ (reference sequence).

The chain joins TRBV30 to TRBJ2-2, with D possibly matching TRBD2 (6 bases). The germline V gene has CDR1 GTSNPN and CDR2 SVGIG (reference sequence). This CDR3 contains 13 residues. Trimming left V 7 bases short and J 0 bases short, with 9 bases between. Written as DNA, the CDR3 is TGTGCCTCCGGGACTGCGAACACCGGGGAGCTGTTTTTT. Its protein product is CASGTANTGELFF. Variable domain in full (rest from reference TRBV30 and TRBJ2-2): SQTIHQWPATLVQPVGSPLSLECTVEGTSNPNLYWYRQAAGRGLQLLFYSVGIGQISSEVPQNLSASRPQDRQFILSSKKLLLSDSGFYLCASGTANTGELFFGEGSRLTVL.

The V and J genes are TRBV7-8 and TRBJ1-6; D uncertain. Germline V gene lookup returns CDR1 SGHVS and CDR2 FQNEAQ. The CDR3 loop spans 16 amino acids. Trimming left V 4 bases short and J 10 bases short, with 20 bases between. The CDR3 DNA is TGTGCCAGCAGCTCGCCGCTGACCGGGGTCGGATCACCCCTCCACTTT. Protein product: CASSSPLTGVGSPLHF.

The chain is built from TRBV21-1 and TRBJ1-3; the D call of TRBD1 is as the table states it, not checked on the DNA. TRBV21-1 is a pseudogene. This CDR3 comprises 16 residues. CDR3 sequence: CASSTSDTTPGETIYF. The DNA for the CDR3 is TGTGCCAGCAGCACTTCGGACACGACGCCCGGTGAGACCATATATTTT.